What follows is one T cell receptor (beta chain) and its context. With 8 bases removed from V and 4 bases from J, the gap between germline ends came to 11 bases. The CDR3 runs 12 residues. Germline CDR1 is SGHVS and CDR2 is FQNEAQ. The data were obtained in a study of blood T cell repertoires in COVID-19. The assay was immunoSEQ multiplex PCR, and TCRdb's table has in-frame clones only and misses some. The sample includes around 250,000 clones, 80% to 90% of them seen just once. This TCR came from a woman in her twenties or thirties with active or convalescent COVID-19. The chain is built from TRBV7-8 and TRBJ2-5; D not certain. Sequenced input: peripheral blood. CDR3 coding DNA: TGTGCCAGCGGGCTTTCCCGAGAGACCCAGTACTTC. Translation gives CASGLSRETQYF.